The 2 T cell receptor beta chains reported below all come from one sample, sequenced in a study of T-cell memory formation after mild COVID-19. Each CDR3 protein is one row after TCRdb ran MiXCR on the 5' RACE reads. This sample has roughly 110,000 distinct CDR3 sequences; 9.5% to 15% occur once, and the top ten carry more than 25%. The sequenced sample was PBMCs or a T cell subset sorted from them (not recorded which). The source of these receptors is an adult woman who had mild COVID-19 (a few samples of this study predate the infection). Cell type and time point are not known.

This chain uses TRBV15 with TRBJ1-2; TRBD1 matches 10 bases. This CDR3 comprises 14 residues. Germline V gene lookup returns CDR1 LNHNV and CDR2 YYDKDF (reference sequence). V gave up 3 bases and J gave up 8 bases; unmatched junction bases: 6. The chain's CDR3 is CATSSFGQGGGYTF. In DNA, the CDR3 is TGTGCCACCAGCAGCTTCGGACAGGGGGGCGGCTACACCTTC.

The chain combines TRBV4-3 with TRBJ2-1, with TRBD1 as a possible D gene (6 bases). V was trimmed by 4 bases and J by 0 bases, leaving 13 bases between them. The CDR3 consists of 16 residues. The V gene's germline CDR1 is LGHNA and CDR2 YSLEER. The CDR3: CASSRKADSSYNEQFF. As DNA, the CDR3 is TGCGCCAGCAGCCGAAAAGCGGACAGCTCCTACAATGAGCAGTTCTTC.